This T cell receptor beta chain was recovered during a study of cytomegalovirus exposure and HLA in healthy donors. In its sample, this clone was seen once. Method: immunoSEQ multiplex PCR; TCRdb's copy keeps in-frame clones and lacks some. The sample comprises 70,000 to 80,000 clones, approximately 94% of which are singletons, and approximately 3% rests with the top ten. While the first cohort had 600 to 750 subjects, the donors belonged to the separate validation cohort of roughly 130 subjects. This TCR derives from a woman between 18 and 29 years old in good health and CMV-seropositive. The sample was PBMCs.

CDR3 in DNA: TGTGCCAGCAGTGCCCAGGGACAGGGGTACCTAGGAGCTTTCTTT. It specifies CASSAQGQGYLGAFF. This rearrangement joins TRBV6-1 to TRBJ1-1; TRBD1 aligns across 10 bases. The V and J ends lost 4 bases and 10 bases, in that order; junction bases with no gene match: 12. The CDR3 contains 15 residues. Germline V gives CDR1 MNHNS, CDR2 SASEGT.